This T cell receptor (beta chain) originates from a study of T cells in localized non-small cell lung cancer. Whole-study results and caveats: Increased T cell density in blood showed an association with longer overall survival. Owing to sequencing of a solitary tumor region, heterogeneity cannot be discounted. Appearing in adjacent lung were a median roughly 60 of the top 100 tumor clones. Among the tissues sampled, uninvolved adjacent lung had the highest T cell clonality, above tumor.

The repertoire was sequenced with immunoSEQ multiplex PCR; TCRdb's copy has only in-frame clones and lacks some. The top ten clones hold roughly 5% of a sample with about 24,000 clones, approximately 84% of them seen once. The CDR3 totals 16 residues. V was clipped by 2 bases and J by 0 bases, with 11 bases between them. Per germline, CDR1 MGHRA and CDR2 YSYEKL. With regard to this clone: Its antigen remains unidentified.

The sequence was obtained from a male donor aged 60 or older with stage II squamous cell lung carcinoma. The specimen comprised peripheral blood, sampled before any cancer treatment. The chain employs TRBV4-1 and TRBJ2-1; no reliable D call. The CDR3 loop is CASSQTPSASYNEQFF. In DNA, the CDR3 is TGCGCCAGCAGCCAAACGCCGTCGGCCTCCTACAATGAGCAGTTCTTC.